This T cell receptor (beta chain) derives from a study of Ad26.COV2.S vaccination and SARS-CoV-2 variants. On the study more broadly: Doses of Ad26.COV2.S were injected into muscle once or twice, 56 days apart. General study findings and limits: Overall T cell responses may have been underestimated by the analyses of TCR breadth and depth.

Treatment in this sample: about 20 received Ad26.COV2.S at low or high dose, single or two shots; several received placebo; per-sample allocation not given. Collection of samples fell on day 63 after the first vaccine or placebo injection. The donor's status was that of an adult aged 18-55 years in Boston. Wuhan-strain SARS-CoV-2 spike was expressed by the Ad26 vector that made up the vaccine. Notes on this clone: Its antigen is currently unknown.

The CDR3 sequence is 13 residues long. CDR1 is SGHNT, CDR2 YYREEE, per germline (reference sequence). V shed 3 bases and J shed 0 bases, with 6 bases lying between them. TCRdb's table, derived via immunoSEQ multiplex PCR, lists solely in-frame clones and lacks some. This repertoire shows some 400,000 clones, roughly 90% found once; its top ten account for approximately 1.9%. The TCR sequence derives from a person between 18 and 59 years old who received the Ad26.COV2.S COVID-19 vaccine or a placebo. Sequencing used peripheral blood, obtained in a trial of Ad26.COV2.S vaccine versus placebo. The chain carries TRBV5-4 and TRBJ2-5; D is uncertain. The CDR3 DNA reads as TGTGCCAGCAGCTCACGTTACCAAGAGACCCAGTACTTC. Translated: CASSSRYQETQYF. The variable domain in full, with the rest retrieved from reference TRBV5-4 and TRBJ2-5, is ETGVTQSPTHLIKTRGQQVTLRCSSQSGHNTVSWYQQALGQGPQFIFQYYREEENGRGNFPPRFSGLQFPNYSSELNVNALELDDSALYLCASSSRYQETQYFGPGTRLLVL.